A single sample is the source of the 8 T cell receptor beta chains below, sequenced in a study of T cells after yellow fever vaccination. From the 5' RACE reads, TCRdb called clonotypes with MiXCR, one entry per CDR3 protein. The table includes some 120,000 distinct CDR3 sequences, around 7.4% detected once. The sequences come from CD4+ T cells sorted from PBMCs, collected 10 to 11 days after the first yellow fever vaccination. Receptor source: a man in his late teens or twenties who received the YFV17D yellow fever vaccine.

This clonotype has just a few counts. The gene calls are TRBV4-3 and TRBJ1-1; D might be TRBD1 (6 bases). The CDR3 is 18 residues long. Germline V lookup: CDR1 LGHNA, CDR2 YSLEER. The ends were cut back, 4 bases at V and 1 base at J, with 22 bases in the middle. The CDR3 DNA is TGCGCCAGCAGCCTTTCGTCCGGGGGCCATGAAGGGAACACTGAAGCTTTCTTT. This encodes CASSLSSGGHEGNTEAFF.

This clonotype was counted at least ten times. V usage is TRBV10-3 and J usage is TRBJ2-7, with TRBD1 matching 9 bases. Germline CDR1 is ENHRY and CDR2 is SYGVKD. V shed 6 bases, J shed 2 bases, and the junction held 2 bases outside the gene matches. This CDR3 contains 13 residues. The CDR3 is CAIRGQGTYEQYV. As DNA, the CDR3 is TGTGCCATCAGGGGACAGGGTACCTACGAGCAGTACGTC.

This clonotype occurred many times. The chain combines TRBV7-2 with TRBJ2-2; 10 nucleotides match TRBD1. Trimming cost V 5 bases and J 0 bases; bases outside gene matches: 3. Germline CDR1 SGHTA, CDR2 FQGNSA. The CDR3 loop spans 16 amino acids. The CDR3 DNA follows: TGTGCCAGCAGCGCGGGGACAGGGGCGAACACCGGGGAGCTGTTTTTT. Its translation: CASSAGTGANTGELFF.

This clonotype was seen a handful of times. The J gene is TRBJ1-2, the V gene TRBV5-1; possibly TRBD1 for D (5 bases). The V end lost 0 bases, the J end lost 3 bases, and 9 bases lay between the germline ends. The CDR3 is made up of 14 amino acids. The germline CDR1 and CDR2 sequences are SGHRS and YFSETQ. In nucleotides, the CDR3 is TGCGCCAGCAGCTTGGCAGGGCAGGACTATGGCTACACCTTC. Its protein is CASSLAGQDYGYTF.

This clonotype was picked up many times. The J gene is TRBJ2-5, the V gene TRBV2; D possibly corresponds to TRBD2 (5 bases). CDR1 is SNHLY and CDR2 is FYNNEI in the germline V gene. V lost 11 bases and J lost 5, with 15 bases in between. The CDR3 contains 12 residues. CDR3 amino acids: CAAGQSRETQYF. For the CDR3, the DNA is TGTGCCGCGGGCCAGTCGAGGGAGACCCAGTACTTC.

This clonotype was counted at least ten times. The chain employs TRBV7-2 and TRBJ2-6; 7 nucleotides agree with TRBD2. Germline-derived CDR1 and CDR2 are SGHTA and FQGNSA. V shed 8 bases and J 8 bases; nucleotides not matched to a gene: 3. The CDR3 has 12 residues. CDR3 DNA sequence: TGTGCCAGCTCAGCGGGGCCCAACGTCCTGACTTTC. Amino acid sequence: CASSAGPNVLTF.

At least ten counts were recorded for this clonotype. In DNA, the CDR3 is TGTGCCAGCAGGTACACTAGCGGAAACACAGATACGCAGTATTTT. Translating it yields CASRYTSGNTDTQYF. V is TRBV7-2 and J is TRBJ2-3; 8 bases are shared with TRBD2. Germline CDR1 is SGHTA and CDR2 is FQGNSA. The CDR3 totals 15 residues. Trimming took 6 bases from V and 2 from J; bases not matched to a gene: 7.

The sample holds many counts of this clonotype. The CDR3 DNA sequence: TGCGCCAGCAGCTTCGGACAGGGTGGGGATACGCAGTATTTT. Its translation: CASSFGQGGDTQYF. The chain recombines TRBV5-1 with TRBJ2-3, with 8 nucleotides matching TRBD1. This CDR3 spans 14 amino acids. Per the germline V gene, CDR1 is SGHRS and CDR2 is YFSETQ. V lost 2 bases, J lost 6 bases, and 5 bases stayed unmatched.